This TCR beta chain was captured by sequencing in a study of T cells after yellow fever vaccination. Study observations and caveats: Subsequent to the booster, the majority of primary-vaccination clones reappeared (roughly 95% CD4, approximately 90% CD8).

TCRdb re-called the 5' RACE reads through MiXCR, storing one row per CDR3 protein. The sample records 350,000 to 550,000 distinct CDR3 sequences, roughly 20% being singletons. V was pared by 6 bases and J by 4 bases, with 15 bases between. CDR1 is KGHSH, CDR2 LQKENI, per germline. This CDR3 region has 15 residues. This clonotype was found a few times. The antigen remains unidentified. The chain couples TRBV18 to TRBJ2-2; either TRBD1 or TRBD2 may fit D (5 bases each). The TCR originated in a man between 18 and 29 years old who received the YFV17D yellow fever vaccine. Sequenced here: PBMCs, sampled before the yellow fever booster vaccination. The CDR3 loop is CASSPRDQATGELFF. Here the CDR3 DNA reads TGTGCCAGCTCGCCTCGGGACCAAGCCACCGGGGAGCTGTTTTTT.